The following is a TCR beta chain sequence with its context. Trimming cost V 4 bases and J 5 bases, with 11 bases left between them. Germline CDR1 and CDR2: SGHTA and FQGNSA. This CDR3 comprises 13 residues. The data belong to a study of blood T cell repertoires in COVID-19. Whole-study context: The samples span acute and convalescent COVID-19 from the United States, Italy and Spain.

Original methodology: Nucleated cell counts were estimated from reference gene primer amplification. Clones were read by immunoSEQ multiplex PCR, and TCRdb kept only the in-frame ones, dropping some. V, J and clone size derive from that table, while D and trimming were established from the DNA sequence. Seen here are about 290,000 clones, about 89% observed once, and the top ten hold about 4.6%. This chain joins TRBV7-2 and TRBJ1-2, with D tentatively TRBD1 (6 bases). The sequence was collected from a man aged 35 to 55 with acute or convalescent COVID-19. The sample comprised peripheral blood. The CDR3 nucleotides are TGTGCCAGCAGCTGGACAGTGTTTTATGGCTACACCTTC. Protein: CASSWTVFYGYTF.